This T cell receptor beta chain was captured in a study of OX40 agonist ivuxolimab in advanced cancers. In the study overall: A mean age of about 59 years, range roughly 20 to 80, was recorded, and roughly 80% were male.

Germline V gene sequence: CDR1 LNHDA, CDR2 SQIVND (reference sequence). This CDR3 region has 13 residues. V lost 6 bases and J lost 5, with 13 bases in between. This table comes from immunoSEQ multiplex PCR, and its TCRdb copy is limited to in-frame clones, with some not included. The sample lists approximately 70,000 clones, about 89% occurring once. Sequenced here: CD4+ or CD8+ T cells sorted from blood, sampled in a trial of the OX40 agonist ivuxolimab. The sequence was obtained from an adult with an advanced solid tumor such as melanoma, head and neck, liver or kidney cancer. The rearrangement uses TRBV19 and TRBJ1-2; the D is unclear. The CDR3 sequence is CASSPTQTYGYTF. The CDR3 DNA sequence: TGTGCCAGTAGCCCCACACAGACATATGGCTACACCTTC.